The 12 T cell receptor beta chains reported below all come from one sample, sequenced in a study of control samples from healthy donors and cancer patients (dated by TCRdb to about 2020). Library preparation employed the immunoSEQ multiplex PCR assay. Entries here come from immuneACCESS through TCRdb and include only in-frame sequences with V and J called. Some clones fail to appear in such tables; in the studies checked, an unresolved V gene covers under half of the shortfall, and the cause of the remainder is unknown. In this sample the table shows 150,000 to 200,000 clones, roughly 90% of which occur a single time. Around 1.4% of the sample lies in the top ten. Sequencing input: blood. These receptors were taken from a woman aged 50 to 60 in good health.

The rearrangement uses TRBV28 and TRBJ1-4, with TRBD1 identical over 12 bases. Germline loops: CDR1 MDHEN, CDR2 SYDVKM. V shed 6 bases, J shed 7 bases, and the junction held 12 bases outside the gene matches. The CDR3 consists of 17 residues. CDR3 bases: TGTGCCAGCAGGATCGCCGGGACAGGGGGCATTAGTGAAAAACTGTTTTTT. Translation: CASRIAGTGGISEKLFF.

This chain joins TRBV3-1 (or the pseudogene TRBV3-2) and TRBJ1-6; D is ambiguous. This CDR3 is 16 amino acids long. The germline gives CDR1 LGHDT, CDR2 YNNKEL (reference sequence). The V gene lost 1 base and the J gene lost 2 bases, with 9 bases spanning the gap. The CDR3 DNA follows: TGTGCCAGCAGCCAAGTGCCGGGTACCTATAATTCACCCCTCCACTTT. This gives the protein CASSQVPGTYNSPLHF.

The chain joins TRBV24-1 to TRBJ2-7; D is perhaps TRBD1 (5 bases). CDR1 KGHDR and CDR2 SFDVKD come from the germline V gene. There are 14 residues in the CDR3. The V end lost 2 bases, the J end lost 1 base, and 8 bases lay between the germline ends. CDR3 loop: CATSDYRKSYEQYF. The CDR3 DNA reads as TGTGCCACCAGTGATTACAGGAAATCCTACGAGCAGTACTTC.

V is TRBV7-9 and J is TRBJ1-2, with unresolved D. Trimming shortened V by 5 bases and J by 6 bases, and 22 bases separated the two germline ends. Germline CDR1 is SEHNR and CDR2 is FQNEAQ (reference sequence). The CDR3 covers 16 residues. The CDR3 here is CASSPRSAGVLDGYTF. The CDR3 nucleotides are TGTGCCAGCAGCCCTCGGTCAGCCGGGGTATTGGATGGCTACACCTTC.

As concerns this clone: This sample includes further DNA sequences coding for the same CDR3. J is TRBJ1-5 and V is TRBV18; TRBD1 is a possible D gene (5 bases). Germline lookup yields CDR1 KGHSH and CDR2 LQKENI. V was cut by 0 bases and J by 4 bases, with 10 bases left in between. The CDR3 covers 15 residues. The DNA for the CDR3 is TGTGCCAGCTCACCACCCTCCAGGGTAAATCAGCCCCAGCATTTT. Translated, it gives CASSPPSRVNQPQHF.

This chain uses TRBV2 with TRBJ2-5, with 7 bases that match TRBD2. With V trimmed by 2 bases and J by 4 bases, 10 bases remained unmatched. The CDR3 is 16 amino acids. Germline V gives CDR1 SNHLY, CDR2 FYNNEI. This CDR3 reads CASSESASGRSETQYF. The CDR3 coding sequence is TGTGCCAGCAGTGAATCCGCTAGCGGTCGTTCAGAGACCCAGTACTTC.

The genes are TRBV29-1 and TRBJ2-1, with 9 bases aligning to TRBD1. This CDR3 comprises 14 residues. Germline CDR1 SQVTM, CDR2 ANQGSEA. Trimming cost V 5 bases and J 7 bases; bases outside gene matches: 9. DNA for the CDR3: TGCAGCGTTTGGACAGGGGTTACATTGAATGAGCAGTTCTTC. This codes for CSVWTGVTLNEQFF.

V and J are TRBV4-3 and TRBJ1-5; D remains unclear. CDR3 length: 15 amino acids. Per germline, CDR1 LGHNA and CDR2 YSLEER. V was trimmed by 1 base and J by 1 base, leaving 8 bases between them. CDR3 sequence: CASSQALGSNQPQHF. DNA of the CDR3: TGCGCCAGCAGCCAAGCGTTGGGCAGCAATCAGCCCCAGCATTTT.

In this sample, this clone turned up once. The V and J genes are TRBV5-6 and TRBJ2-1; D is perhaps TRBD1 or TRBD2 (7 bases each). CDR1 is SGHDT, CDR2 YYEEEE, per germline. V shed 4 bases and J shed 7 bases, with 15 bases lying between them. This CDR3 has 14 residues. Written as DNA, the CDR3 is TGTGCCAGCAGCGGAAGGGGGCGGGAGAATGAGCAGTTCTTC. Its translation is CASSGRGRENEQFF.

CDR3 DNA: TGTGCCTGGAGTGTACAGCGGGAGCCCTACGAGCAGTACTTC. As protein: CAWSVQREPYEQYF. The V gene is TRBV30, the J gene TRBJ2-7, with 8 bases aligning to TRBD2. CDR1 is GTSNPN and CDR2 is SVGIG in the germline V gene (reference sequence). After removal of 0 bases from V and 2 bases from J, the junction contained 3 bases not matched to a gene. The CDR3 spans 14 residues.

This sequence joins TRBV7-9 and TRBJ2-7; 7 bases are shared with TRBD1. The V and J ends lost 7 bases and 2 bases, in that order; junction bases with no gene match: 11. The CDR3 covers 15 residues. Germline CDR1 reads SEHNR; CDR2 reads FQNEAQ (reference sequence). CDR3 DNA sequence: TGTGCCAGCACCTTTATAAGGGGGCCACCCTACGAGCAGTACTTC. Translation gives CASTFIRGPPYEQYF.

This chain connects TRBV7-6 to TRBJ2-5, with D tentatively TRBD1 (5 bases). The CDR3 runs 15 residues. The V end lost 4 bases, the J end lost 5 bases, and 17 bases lay between the germline ends. Germline V gives CDR1 SGHVS, CDR2 FNYEAQ. This chain's CDR3 is CASSSSVDSLETQYF. The CDR3, as DNA: TGTGCCAGCAGCTCCTCAGTAGACAGTCTCGAGACCCAGTACTTC.